This TCR beta chain was captured in a study of T cells after yellow fever vaccination. Study-wide results and limits: Of the clonotypes, a small share occurred in both CD4 and CD8 compartments.

This clonotype was picked up a small number of times. Its specificity is unknown. The germline CDR1 and CDR2 sequences are SGHTA and FQGNSA. V dropped 5 bases and J dropped 7 bases, with 17 bases sitting between them. The CDR3 is 15 residues long. TCRdb called the 5' RACE reads again in MiXCR, with one record for every CDR3 protein. The data contain 400,000 to 650,000 distinct CDR3 sequences, 21% of them seen just once; the ten biggest clones take up roughly a sixth. V usage is TRBV7-2 and J usage is TRBJ2-2, with D unclear. Here the sequenced sample was PBMCs, taken approximately 22 days after the first yellow fever vaccination. The sequence came from a man between 18 and 29 years old who received the YFV17D yellow fever vaccine. As DNA, the CDR3 is TGTGCCAGCAGCGTGGCCTTCGCTGTTGGCGGGGAGCTGTTTTTT. Translated: CASSVAFAVGGELFF.